This TCR beta chain came from a study of blood T cell repertoires in COVID-19. Overall study context: Some COVID-19 samples were acute and others convalescent; all came from the United States, Italy and Spain. From T cells, B-cell-depleted T cells, or PBMCs came the material, which was cDNA or gDNA.

Authors' processing steps: Researchers report that nucleated cell counts were estimated from reference gene primer amplification. The table came from immunoSEQ multiplex PCR; TCRdb's copy has only in-frame clones and leaves some out. V and J calls and clone size come straight from that table; D and trimming were deduced from the DNA. The sample gives some 80,000 clones, 87% of which show up once; around 5.1% is in the top ten. The CDR3 totals 14 residues. V was cut by 6 bases and J by 6 bases, with 15 bases left in between. The germline V gene encodes CDR1 MNHEY and CDR2 SVGEGT. The chain carries TRBV6-2 or TRBV6-3 and TRBJ1-5; a weak D match, TRBD1 (6 bases). The sequence was obtained from a woman of 80 years or more with active or convalescent COVID-19. Sample: peripheral blood. The DNA for the CDR3 is TGTGCCAGCAGCTCCGGGGGGGGGCGTCAGCCCCAGCATTTT. Its protein product is CASSSGGGRQPQHF.